This T cell receptor beta chain stems from a study of beta chain features in type 1 diabetes. This clone was seen more than once but under ten times. Per germline, CDR1 SGHRS and CDR2 YFSETQ. CDR3 length: 15 residues. With V trimmed by 2 bases and J by 9 bases, 11 bases remained unmatched. The isolated RNA, all of it, was reverse transcribed, so expressed TCRB transcripts were what got sequenced. Clones were read by immunoSEQ multiplex PCR, and TCRdb kept only the in-frame ones, dropping some. Of 250,000 or so clones in the sample, 25% to 30% were seen once. J is TRBJ2-1 and V is TRBV5-1, with 7 bases aligning to TRBD1. The sequence derives from a man aged 30-40 years in good health. The sequencing input was central memory CD4+ T cells from blood. CDR3 protein: CASSFTGEGQSEQFF. As DNA, the CDR3 is TGCGCCAGCAGCTTTACAGGGGAAGGTCAGAGTGAGCAGTTCTTC.